These 11 T cell receptor beta chains were all obtained from the same sample, sequenced in a study of glioma-infiltrating T cells after dendritic cell vaccination. Clones were sequenced by immunoSEQ multiplex PCR, and TCRdb holds only the in-frame ones, with some missing. This sample has about 73,000 clones, with over 75% found just once. This sample comprised blood, obtained before dendritic cell vaccination. All receptors come from a human donor with glioblastoma.

The V and J genes are TRBV6-6 and TRBJ1-2; 9 nucleotides agree with TRBD1. Germline CDR1 and CDR2: MNHNY and SVGAGI (reference sequence). V lost 6 bases to trimming and J lost 3 bases; unmatched junction nucleotides: 5. This CDR3 has 14 amino acids. The CDR3 protein is CASRDWTGDYGYTF. CDR3 DNA sequence: TGTGCCAGCAGAGATTGGACAGGGGACTATGGCTACACCTTC.

V usage is TRBV14 and J usage is TRBJ2-1, with TRBD1 identical over 7 bases. There are 16 residues in the CDR3. Germline V gene sequence: CDR1 SGHDN, CDR2 FVKESK. Germline trimming cut 0 bases from V and 4 bases from J; bases unmatched to any gene: 6. The CDR3 nucleotides are TGTGCCAGCAGCCAAGAACAGGGACAGATATACAATGAGCAGTTCTTC. Protein product: CASSQEQGQIYNEQFF.

The chain recombines TRBV27 with TRBJ2-7; 8 bases match TRBD1. Germline values: CDR1 MNHEY, CDR2 SMNVEV (reference sequence). V shed 8 bases and J 4 bases; nucleotides not matched to a gene: 7. This CDR3 has 13 residues. The DNA of the CDR3 is TGTGCCAGCGGACAGGGACTTGTTTACGAGCAGTACTTC. It specifies CASGQGLVYEQYF.

As regards this clone: At the DNA level, this CDR3 is encoded by other sequences in the same sample as well. The chain uses TRBV6-1 and TRBJ2-7; 12 bases agree with TRBD2. The CDR3 is made up of 15 amino acids. Germline assignment: CDR1 MNHNS and CDR2 SASEGT. V shed 4 bases, J shed 4 bases, and the junction held 5 bases outside the gene matches. This CDR3 reads CASSGTSGGSYEQYV. DNA of the CDR3: TGTGCCAGCAGTGGTACTAGCGGGGGGTCGTACGAGCAGTACGTC.

The chain has TRBV5-1 and TRBJ2-5; 10 bases are shared with TRBD2. This CDR3 has 14 residues. The trim removed 4 bases at V and 3 bases at J, leaving 3 bases unmatched. From germline, CDR1 is SGHRS and CDR2 YFSETQ. The CDR3 reads CASSRSGGEETQYF. DNA for the CDR3: TGCGCCAGCAGCCGGAGCGGGGGGGAAGAGACCCAGTACTTC.

The rearrangement uses TRBV6-4 and TRBJ1-4, with TRBD1 matching 8 bases. CDR3 length: 17 amino acids. Germline-derived CDR1 and CDR2 are MRHNA and SNTAGT. V was clipped by 0 bases and J by 7 bases; unmatched bases: 10. The CDR3 coding sequence is TGTGCCAGCAGTGACTCGAGAACGGGACAGGTACGTGAAAAACTGTTTTTT. Protein product: CASSDSRTGQVREKLFF.

The CDR3 DNA reads TGCAGTGCTAGATTGGAGGATGGCTACACCTTC. Translated: CSARLEDGYTF. The gene calls are TRBV20-1 and TRBJ1-2; D uncertain. Trimming shortened V by 2 bases and J by 6 bases, and 7 bases separated the two germline ends. This CDR3 region has 11 residues. Germline V gene lookup returns CDR1 DFQATT and CDR2 SNEGSKA (reference sequence).

J is TRBJ2-5 and V is TRBV2; maybe TRBD2 (6 bases). The germline gives CDR1 SNHLY, CDR2 FYNNEI. The CDR3 has 13 residues. The V and J ends lost 5 bases and 2 bases respectively, with 9 bases between them. CDR3 coding DNA: TGTGCCAGCAGTAAGGAGGGTCAAGAGACCCAGTACTTC. Translating gives CASSKEGQETQYF. The full variable domain, rest sourced from reference TRBV2 and TRBJ2-5, is EPEVTQTPSHQVTQMGQEVILRCVPISNHLYFYWYRQILGQKVEFLVSFYNNEISEKSEIFDDQFSVERPDGSNFTLKIRSTKLEDSAMYFCASSKEGQETQYFGPGTRLLVL.

The chain uses TRBV11-3 and TRBJ2-3, with TRBD1 as a possible D gene (6 bases). CDR3 size: 13 residues. Germline V CDR1 and CDR2: SGHNT, YENEEA. V was cut by 0 bases and J by 11 bases, with 12 bases left in between. For the CDR3, the DNA is TGTGCCAGCAGCTTAGAGTTCAGGGGAAGGCAGTATTTT. Protein product: CASSLEFRGRQYF.

V usage is TRBV25-1 and J usage is TRBJ1-4, with D possibly TRBD1 on 6 matching bases. Germline V CDR1 and CDR2: MGHDK, SYGVNS. The germline V and J ends were trimmed by 3 bases and 6 bases, with 14 bases remaining between them. CDR3 length equals 15 residues. The chain's CDR3 is CASSDLEWTDEKLFF. In DNA form, the CDR3 reads TGTGCCAGCAGTGATTTAGAATGGACAGATGAAAAACTGTTTTTT. Variable domain in full (rest from reference TRBV25-1 and TRBJ1-4): EADIYQTPRYLVIGTGKKITLECSQTMGHDKMYWYQQDPGMELHLIHYSYGVNSTEKGDLSSESTVSRIRTEHFPLTLESARPSHTSQYLCASSDLEWTDEKLFFGSGTQLSVL.

The rearrangement links TRBV27 to TRBJ2-5; D is undetermined. V gave up 7 bases and J gave up 4 bases, with 7 bases separating them. Germline V gene data show CDR1 as MNHEY and CDR2 as SMNVEV (reference sequence). CDR3 length: 11 amino acids. As DNA, the CDR3 is TGTGCCAGCACTCTACGAGAGACCCAGTACTTC. As protein: CASTLRETQYF.